This TCR beta chain emerged from a study of T cells in Graves' hyperthyroidism and ophthalmopathy (dated by TCRdb to the late 2010s). A note on the overall study: Peripheral blood samples were taken at initial diagnosis, before any treatment was given. To identify TCR V-J signatures that set the groups apart, the researchers used a discovery cohort of roughly 100 patients, made up of roughly 40 with Graves' ophthalmopathy and about 60 with stable Graves' hyperthyroidism. Prospective prediction of ophthalmopathy was tested in an independent validation cohort consisting of fewer than 20 hyperthyroidism patients and 17 patients who later progressed to ophthalmopathy. The 100 or so discovery patients were randomly split 7:3 into training and test sets. Thyroid tissue and blood T-cell repertoires from about six Graves' hyperthyroidism patients were also compared in the study. Once sampling was done, hyperthyroidism patients were given methimazole at a starting dose of 30 mg daily, whereas ophthalmopathy patients were given high-dose intravenous methylprednisolone. The paper describes TCR Vbeta CDR3 sequencing of around 130 peripheral blood samples, made up of around 41 ophthalmopathy patients, 70 to 75 hyperthyroidism patients and some 17 progressor patients.

Findings and caveats that apply to the study as a whole: Most expanded thyroid clonotypes (frequency above 0.001) were also detected in blood, suggesting blood repertoires may reflect thyroid immune responses. During validation, the model predicted progression to ophthalmopathy a median of about 6.3 months ahead of onset, with just under 71% sensitivity and under 85% specificity. No statistical method was used to set the sample size in advance, and investigators knew the group allocation. Ophthalmopathy was separated from stable hyperthyroidism by a 13 V-J signature model, with around 90% sensitivity and about 81% specificity obtained in cross-validation and 80%/75% obtained in testing.

A patient counted as having stable Graves' hyperthyroidism if no progression to ophthalmopathy occurred over 18 months of follow-up. Hyperthyroidism patients were newly diagnosed, with disease duration under 2 months, and aged 18 to 65 years. Patients with uncontrolled infections, other autoimmune diseases, pregnancy or lactation were excluded. Clinical symptoms, serum thyroxine and TRAb, thyroid ultrasound, and orbital computed tomography formed the basis for the diagnoses. PBMCs were separated from approximately 9.9 ml of fresh peripheral blood using Ficoll-Paque density gradient centrifugation. Total RNA was extracted using Trizol reagent, and RNA quality was assessed on an Agilent 2100 Bioanalyzer. A distance of 22 bases separates the germline ends of V and J, which lose 6 bases and 7 bases respectively. CDR3 length: 16 amino acids, cysteine to phenylalanine. Kept here is only the CDR3 DNA, which spans 48 bases and is read in frame from base 1. Per the germline V gene (reference sequence), LNHDA is the CDR1 and SQIVND is the CDR2.

Amplification of TCR beta CDR3 regions was carried out from RNA transcripts. The TCR CDR3 was subjected to a first round of RT-PCR using the HTBI primer set and the Qiagen OneStep RT-PCR kit. Libraries were constructed in a second round of multiplex PCR, after which size selection and purification were performed. Paired-end sequencing of the libraries was performed with 100 bp reads on an Illumina HiSeq2000. The study's own analysis went as follows. Raw data were processed with SOAPnuke, discarding reads with adapters, uncalled bases, mean Phred below 15, or no exact constant-primer or identifier match. COPE v1.2.5 was used to merge high-quality paired reads, and clonotypes were defined as unique nucleotide sequences. MiTCR v1.1 was used to align clonotypes to the IMGT TRBV, TRBD and TRBJ reference segments. Only V-J combinations with frequency above 0.0001, covering roughly 99% of repertoires, were analysed. The TCS score was defined as the ratio of F50 (clonal expansion) to E x V (chaos), calculated using BLOSUM62-based TCRdist between CDR3 peptides within each V-J. Welch's t-statistics and random forest reduced some 510 V-J features to around 14, which were used in a naive Bayes classifier (R e1071). TCRdb reprocessing: public reads trimmed at Q25 with fastp, clones called with MiXCR, in-frame beta chains kept. Every entry covers one CDR3 protein and lists the most common genes and DNA from its rows. The V and J calls come from TCRdb's annotation, not from the publication. In this sample the table shows about 590,000 distinct CDR3 sequences, around a sixth of which occur a single time. Under 8% of the sample rests with the top ten.

This clonotype was seen a handful of times. Its cognate antigen has yet to be identified. Nothing much larger sits one base from this clone, and base qualities are not available. The material sequenced was blood. Recombination connected TRBV19 to TRBJ1-5; the D gene lacks a confident call. This receptor was taken from a woman in her 30s with Graves' hyperthyroidism. In nucleotide form, the sequence is TGTGCCAGTAGGCCCGGAGGAGGGAGAGCACGGCAGCCCCAGCATTTT. The translation is CASRPGGGRARQPQHF.